This TCR beta chain was sequenced for a study of T cells in Graves' hyperthyroidism and ophthalmopathy. Cells are PBMCs isolated from around 9.4 ml of fresh blood. This clonotype was picked up many times. Trimming at V came to 5 bases and at J to 1 base, leaving 8 bases not matched to a gene. The CDR3 covers 16 residues. The germline V gene encodes CDR1 DFQATT and CDR2 SNEGSKA (reference sequence). Amplified TCR beta CDR3 regions derived from RNA transcripts. When the TCR CDR3 underwent first-round RT-PCR, the HTBI primer set was used. TCRdb passed the multiplex PCR reads through MiXCR, listing each CDR3 protein once. The sample lists approximately 620,000 distinct CDR3 sequences; 11% to 15% were seen once.

The chain has TRBV20-1 and TRBJ2-1; 10 bases are a match to TRBD2. The sequenced sample was blood. The receptor was derived from a woman younger than 45 with Graves' hyperthyroidism that later progressed to Graves' ophthalmopathy. The CDR3 region is CSASGTSGASYNEQFF. The CDR3 DNA reads as TGCAGTGCTTCGGGTACTAGCGGGGCTTCCTACAATGAGCAGTTCTTC.